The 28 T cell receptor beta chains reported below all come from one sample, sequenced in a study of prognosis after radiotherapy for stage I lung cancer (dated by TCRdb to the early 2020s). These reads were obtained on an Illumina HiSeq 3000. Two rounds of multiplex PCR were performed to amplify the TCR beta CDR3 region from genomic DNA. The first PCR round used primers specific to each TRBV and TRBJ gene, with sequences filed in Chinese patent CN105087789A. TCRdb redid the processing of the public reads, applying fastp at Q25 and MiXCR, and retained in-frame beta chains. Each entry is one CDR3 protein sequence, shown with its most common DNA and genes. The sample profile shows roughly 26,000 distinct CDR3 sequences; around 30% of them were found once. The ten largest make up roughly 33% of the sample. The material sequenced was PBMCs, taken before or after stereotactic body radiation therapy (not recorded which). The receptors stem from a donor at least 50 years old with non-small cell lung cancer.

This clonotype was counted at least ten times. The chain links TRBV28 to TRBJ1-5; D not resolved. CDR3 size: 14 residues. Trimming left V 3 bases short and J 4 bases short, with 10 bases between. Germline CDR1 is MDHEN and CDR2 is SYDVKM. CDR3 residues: CASSFGLSNQPQHF. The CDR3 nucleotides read TGTGCCAGCAGTTTCGGGCTGAGTAATCAGCCCCAGCATTTT.

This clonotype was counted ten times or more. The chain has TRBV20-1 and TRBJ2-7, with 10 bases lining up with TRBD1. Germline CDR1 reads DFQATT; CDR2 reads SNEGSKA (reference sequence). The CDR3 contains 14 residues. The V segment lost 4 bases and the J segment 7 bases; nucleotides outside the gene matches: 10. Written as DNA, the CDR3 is TGCAGTGCTATAAGACAGGGGGCTAATACGGAGCAGTACTTC. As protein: CSAIRQGANTEQYF.

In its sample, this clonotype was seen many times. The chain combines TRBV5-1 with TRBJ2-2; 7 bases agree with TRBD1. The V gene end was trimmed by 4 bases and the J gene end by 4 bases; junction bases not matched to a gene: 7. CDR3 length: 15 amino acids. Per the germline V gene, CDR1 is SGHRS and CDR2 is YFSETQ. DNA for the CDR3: TGCGCCAGCAGCCCCGGACAGGTAACCACCGGGGAGCTGTTTTTT. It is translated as CASSPGQVTTGELFF.

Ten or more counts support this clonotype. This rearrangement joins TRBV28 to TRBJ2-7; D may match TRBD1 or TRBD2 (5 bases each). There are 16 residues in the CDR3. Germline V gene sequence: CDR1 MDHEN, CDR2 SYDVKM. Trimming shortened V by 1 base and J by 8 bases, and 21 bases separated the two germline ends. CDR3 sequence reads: CASSLFLPRGPQQQYF. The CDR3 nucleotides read TGTGCCAGCAGTTTATTCCTTCCCCGGGGCCCCCAACAGCAGTACTTC.

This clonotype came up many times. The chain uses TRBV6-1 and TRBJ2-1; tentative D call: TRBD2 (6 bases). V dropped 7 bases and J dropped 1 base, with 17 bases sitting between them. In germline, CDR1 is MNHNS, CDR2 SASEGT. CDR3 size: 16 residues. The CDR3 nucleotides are TGTGCCAGCAATTCCGACCCCGCGGGGTCCTACAATGAGCAGTTCTTC. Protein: CASNSDPAGSYNEQFF.

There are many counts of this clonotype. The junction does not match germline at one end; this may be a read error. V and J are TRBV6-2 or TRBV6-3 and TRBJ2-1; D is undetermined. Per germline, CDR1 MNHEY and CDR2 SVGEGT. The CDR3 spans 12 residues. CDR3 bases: TGTGCCAGCAGTTCAGCCCCCACTTTACGGATCTTC. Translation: CASSSAPTLRIF.

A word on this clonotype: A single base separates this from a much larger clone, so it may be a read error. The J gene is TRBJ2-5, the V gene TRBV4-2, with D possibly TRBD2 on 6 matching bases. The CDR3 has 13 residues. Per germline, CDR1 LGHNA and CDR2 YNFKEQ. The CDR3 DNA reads TGTGTCAGCAGCCAAGAGGAGGGGGAGACCCAGTACTTC. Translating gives CVSSQEEGETQYF.

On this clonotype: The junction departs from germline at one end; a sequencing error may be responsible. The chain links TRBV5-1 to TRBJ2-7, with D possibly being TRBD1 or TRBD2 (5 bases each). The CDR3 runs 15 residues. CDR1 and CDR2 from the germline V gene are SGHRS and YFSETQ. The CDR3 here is CASSLMSGATYEQYF. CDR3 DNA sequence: TGCGCAAGCAGCTTGATGTCCGGGGCTACCTACGAGCAGTACTTC.

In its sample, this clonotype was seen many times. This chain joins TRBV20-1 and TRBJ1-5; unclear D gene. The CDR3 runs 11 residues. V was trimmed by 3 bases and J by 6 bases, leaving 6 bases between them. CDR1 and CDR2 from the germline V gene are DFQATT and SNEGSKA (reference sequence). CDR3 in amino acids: CSASSGQPQHF. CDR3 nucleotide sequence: TGCAGTGCTAGTTCGGGTCAGCCCCAGCATTTT.

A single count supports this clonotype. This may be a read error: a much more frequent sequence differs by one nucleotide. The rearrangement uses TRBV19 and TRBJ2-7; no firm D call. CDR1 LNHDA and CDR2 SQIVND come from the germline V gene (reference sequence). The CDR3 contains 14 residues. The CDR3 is CSSSRRVASYEQYF. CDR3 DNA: TGTTCCAGTAGTAGACGGGTTGCGTCCTACGAGCAGTACTTC.

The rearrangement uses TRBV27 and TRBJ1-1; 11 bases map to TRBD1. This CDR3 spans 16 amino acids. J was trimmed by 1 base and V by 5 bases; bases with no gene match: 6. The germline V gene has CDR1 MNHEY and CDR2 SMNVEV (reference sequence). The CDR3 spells CASSTSDRGQNTEAFF. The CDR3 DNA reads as TGTGCCAGCAGTACCTCGGACAGGGGGCAGAACACTGAAGCTTTCTTT.

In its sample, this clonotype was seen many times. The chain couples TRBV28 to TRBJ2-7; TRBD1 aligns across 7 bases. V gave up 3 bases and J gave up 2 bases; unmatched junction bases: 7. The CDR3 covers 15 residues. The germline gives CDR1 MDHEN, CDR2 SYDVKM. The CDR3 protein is CASSLYRGPAYEQYF. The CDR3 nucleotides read TGTGCCAGCAGTTTGTATAGGGGGCCAGCCTACGAGCAGTACTTC.

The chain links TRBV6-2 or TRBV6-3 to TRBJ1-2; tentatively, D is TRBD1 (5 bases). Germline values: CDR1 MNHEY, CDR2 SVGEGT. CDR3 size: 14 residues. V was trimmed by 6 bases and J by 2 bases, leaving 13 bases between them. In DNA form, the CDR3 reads TGTGCCAGCAGGCGTTGGGACGGCAACTATGGCTACACCTTC. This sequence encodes CASRRWDGNYGYTF.

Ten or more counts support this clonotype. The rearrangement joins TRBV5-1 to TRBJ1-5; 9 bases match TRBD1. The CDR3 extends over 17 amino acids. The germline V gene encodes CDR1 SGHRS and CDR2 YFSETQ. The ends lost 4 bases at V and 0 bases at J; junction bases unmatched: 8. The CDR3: CASSPGQGDDSNQPQHF. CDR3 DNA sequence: TGCGCCAGCAGCCCGGGACAGGGAGATGATAGCAATCAGCCCCAGCATTTT.

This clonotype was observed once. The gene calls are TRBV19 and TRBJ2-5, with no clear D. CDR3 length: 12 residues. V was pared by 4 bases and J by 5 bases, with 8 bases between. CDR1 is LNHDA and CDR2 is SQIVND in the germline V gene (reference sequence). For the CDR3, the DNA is TGTGCCAGTAGTACGGGTGGGGAGACCCAGTACTTC. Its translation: CASSTGGETQYF.

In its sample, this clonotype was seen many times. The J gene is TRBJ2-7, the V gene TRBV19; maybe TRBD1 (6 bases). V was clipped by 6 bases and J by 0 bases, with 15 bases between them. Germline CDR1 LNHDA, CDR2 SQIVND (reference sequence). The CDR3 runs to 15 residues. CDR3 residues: CASSATGDSSYEQYF. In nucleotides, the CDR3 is TGTGCCAGTAGCGCGACAGGCGATAGCTCCTACGAGCAGTACTTC.

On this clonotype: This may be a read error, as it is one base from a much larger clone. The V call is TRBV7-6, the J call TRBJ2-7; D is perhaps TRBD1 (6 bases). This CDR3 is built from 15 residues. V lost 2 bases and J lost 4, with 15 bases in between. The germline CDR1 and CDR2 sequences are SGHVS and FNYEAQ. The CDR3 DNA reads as TGTGCCAGCAGCTTATCCCCGGGACAAACTTACGAGCAGTACTTC. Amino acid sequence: CASSLSPGQTYEQYF.

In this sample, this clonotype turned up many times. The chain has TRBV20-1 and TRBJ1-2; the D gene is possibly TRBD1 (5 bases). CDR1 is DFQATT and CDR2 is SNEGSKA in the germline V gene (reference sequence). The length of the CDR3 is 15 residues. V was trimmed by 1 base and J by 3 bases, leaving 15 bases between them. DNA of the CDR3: TGCAGTGCTAGAGCCGTAGATCCAGGGTACTATGGCTACACCTTC. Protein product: CSARAVDPGYYGYTF.

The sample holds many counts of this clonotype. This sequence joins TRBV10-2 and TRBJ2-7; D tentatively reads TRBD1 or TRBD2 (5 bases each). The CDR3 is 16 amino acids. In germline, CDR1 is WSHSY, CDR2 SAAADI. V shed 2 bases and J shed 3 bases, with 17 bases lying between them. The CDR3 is CASSEIGTVTFYEQYF. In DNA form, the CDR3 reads TGCGCCAGCAGTGAGATTGGGACGGTAACCTTCTACGAGCAGTACTTC.

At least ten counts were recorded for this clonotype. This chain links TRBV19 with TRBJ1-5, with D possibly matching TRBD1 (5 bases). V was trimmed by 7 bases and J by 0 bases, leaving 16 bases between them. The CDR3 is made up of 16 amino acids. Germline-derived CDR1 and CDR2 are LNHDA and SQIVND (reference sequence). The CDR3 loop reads CASNADRLISNQPQHF. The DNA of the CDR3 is TGTGCCAGTAATGCTGACAGACTAATTAGCAATCAGCCCCAGCATTTT.

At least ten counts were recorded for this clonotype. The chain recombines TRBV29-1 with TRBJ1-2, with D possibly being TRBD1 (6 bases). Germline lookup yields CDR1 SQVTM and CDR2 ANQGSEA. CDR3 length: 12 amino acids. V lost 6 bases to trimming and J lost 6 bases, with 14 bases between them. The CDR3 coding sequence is TGCAGCGTCCAGGGGATTTTGGATGGCTACACCTTC. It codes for CSVQGILDGYTF.

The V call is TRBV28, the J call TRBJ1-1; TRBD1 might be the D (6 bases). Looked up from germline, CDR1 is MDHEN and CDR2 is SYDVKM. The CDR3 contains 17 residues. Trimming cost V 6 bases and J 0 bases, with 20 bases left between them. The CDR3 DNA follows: TGTGCCAGCAGCCGTTACGGGGGGCAGACCATGAACACTGAAGCTTTCTTT. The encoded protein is CASSRYGGQTMNTEAFF. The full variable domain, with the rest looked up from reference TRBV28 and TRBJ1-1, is DVKVTQSSRYLVKRTGEKVFLECVQDMDHENMFWYRQDPGLGLRLIYFSYDVKMKEKGDIPEGYSVSREKKERFSLILESASTNQTSMYLCASSRYGGQTMNTEAFFGQGTRLTVV.

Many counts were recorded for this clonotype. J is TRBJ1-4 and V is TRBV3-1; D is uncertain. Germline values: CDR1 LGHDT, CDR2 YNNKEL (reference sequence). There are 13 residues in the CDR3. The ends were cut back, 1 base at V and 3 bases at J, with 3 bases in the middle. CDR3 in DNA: TGTGCCAGCAGCCAAGTCGCTAATGAAAAACTGTTTTTT. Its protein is CASSQVANEKLFF.

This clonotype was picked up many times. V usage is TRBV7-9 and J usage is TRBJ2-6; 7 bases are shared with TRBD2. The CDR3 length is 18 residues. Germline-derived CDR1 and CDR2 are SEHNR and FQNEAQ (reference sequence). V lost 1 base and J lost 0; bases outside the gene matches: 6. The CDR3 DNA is TGTGCCAGCAGCTTAGTCGGACTAGATTTCTCTGGGGCCAACGTCCTGACTTTC. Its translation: CASSLVGLDFSGANVLTF.

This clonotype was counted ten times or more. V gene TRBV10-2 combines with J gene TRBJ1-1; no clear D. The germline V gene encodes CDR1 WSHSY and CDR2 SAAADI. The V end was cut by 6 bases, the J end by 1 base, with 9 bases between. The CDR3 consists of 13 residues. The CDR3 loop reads CASRQTSNTEAFF. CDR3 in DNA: TGCGCCAGCAGACAAACATCGAACACTGAAGCTTTCTTT.

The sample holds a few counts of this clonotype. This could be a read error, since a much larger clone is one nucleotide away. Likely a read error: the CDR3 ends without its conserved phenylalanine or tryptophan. The CDR3 loop reads CATSRAAGNGYTS. CDR3 nucleotides: TGTGCCACCAGCAGAGCGGCAGGGAATGGCTACACCTCC. The J gene is TRBJ1-2, the V gene TRBV15; possibly TRBD1 for D (5 bases). The CDR3 is 13 amino acids. Trimming stripped 1 base from V and 6 bases from J, with 9 bases between. The germline gives CDR1 LNHNV, CDR2 YYDKDF (reference sequence).

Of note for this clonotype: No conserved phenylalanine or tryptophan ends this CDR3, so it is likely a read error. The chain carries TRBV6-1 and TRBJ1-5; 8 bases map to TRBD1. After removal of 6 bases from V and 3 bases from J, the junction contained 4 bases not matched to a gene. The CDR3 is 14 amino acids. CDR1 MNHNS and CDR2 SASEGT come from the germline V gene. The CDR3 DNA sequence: TGTGCCAGCAGGGTGACAGGGGACAATCAGCCCCAGCATTTA. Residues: CASRVTGDNQPQHL.

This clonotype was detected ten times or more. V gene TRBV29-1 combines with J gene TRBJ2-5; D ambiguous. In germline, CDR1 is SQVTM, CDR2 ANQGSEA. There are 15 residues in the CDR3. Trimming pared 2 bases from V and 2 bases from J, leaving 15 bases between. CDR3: CSVEQGFGRQETQYF. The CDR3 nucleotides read TGCAGCGTTGAACAAGGTTTTGGGCGACAAGAGACCCAGTACTTC.